This T cell receptor (beta chain) was identified during a study of T cell repertoires in cytomegalovirus infection. Study as a whole: CMV infection and matching HLA type were both indicated by public TCR beta signatures. General study points: HLA-C-restricted CMV clonotypes gave the most frequent clonotype in two of eight donors. Frequencies of public TCR beta families were cumulated, and this identified carriers of CMV plus the relevant HLA.

The CDR3 runs 14 residues. Trimming shortened V by 3 bases and J by 6 bases, and 12 bases separated the two germline ends. Germline V CDR1 and CDR2: MNHEY, SMNVEV (reference sequence). Points on this clonotype: The antigen remains undetermined.

Via MiXCR, TCRdb re-called the reads, giving one row per CDR3 protein. The sample lists 560,000 or so distinct CDR3 sequences, 16% seen once, with more than 20% in the top ten. The clonotype originates from a human donor in good health (CMV status not recorded). Some clones in this sample may be carry-over from other donors' samples. The specimen sequenced was CD8+ T cells from PBMCs. The chain links TRBV27 to TRBJ2-1; possibly TRBD1 for D (5 bases). The CDR3 protein is CASSLGLGGNEQFF. CDR3 in DNA: TGTGCCAGCAGTTTGGGGCTCGGCGGCAATGAGCAGTTCTTC.